One sample yielded the 20 T cell receptor beta chains listed below, sequenced in a study of blood T cell repertoires in COVID-19 (dated by TCRdb to the early 2020s). Library preparation used the immunoSEQ multiplex PCR assay. What TCRdb holds here is the immuneACCESS table cut down to in-frame rearrangements. Part of the clones is not present; checked against another copy, under half of the missing clones reflect an unresolved V gene, and the others are unexplained. The sample profile shows under 65,000 clones; 90% to 95% of them were found once. The ten largest make up around 9.4% of the sample. Sequenced material: peripheral blood. The receptor source for this set is a human donor in a cohort sampled during active COVID-19.

With respect to this clone: Relative to the germline gene, one junction end is altered; a read error may explain this. The chain combines TRBV7-7 with TRBJ2-3; D may be TRBD2 (6 bases). Germline V gene sequence: CDR1 SSHAT, CDR2 FNYEAQ (reference sequence). The CDR3 is 15 amino acids. CDR3 region: CASSHGGTGTDTQYF. The DNA of the CDR3 is TGTGCTAGCAGCCACGGGGGTACGGGCACAGATACGCAGTATTTT.

The V and J genes are TRBV6-6 and TRBJ2-1; 12 bases line up with TRBD2. CDR3 length: 15 amino acids. Germline loops: CDR1 MNHNY, CDR2 SVGAGI (reference sequence). V dropped 5 bases and J dropped 9; count of bases not matched to a gene: 8. Here the CDR3 reads CASSGASGRASEQFF. The CDR3 nucleotides read TGTGCCAGCAGTGGCGCTAGCGGGAGGGCGAGTGAGCAGTTCTTC.

The chain has TRBV27 and TRBJ2-1, with D perhaps matching TRBD1 (6 bases). Germline V gene lookup returns CDR1 MNHEY and CDR2 SMNVEV (reference sequence). The CDR3 totals 15 residues. V was pared by 5 bases and J by 3 bases, with 14 bases between. This chain's CDR3 is CASSMQGPLYNEQFF. The DNA of the CDR3 is TGTGCCAGCAGTATGCAGGGGCCGCTCTACAATGAGCAGTTCTTC.

This chain joins TRBV7-6 and TRBJ2-7, with TRBD1 identical over 7 bases. The V gene end was trimmed by 0 bases and the J gene end by 6 bases; junction bases not matched to a gene: 11. CDR3 size: 16 residues. Germline V gene sequence: CDR1 SGHVS, CDR2 FNYEAQ. CDR3 DNA sequence: TGTGCCAGCAGCTTAGCGGCCCTCTCGAACAGGGGCGAGCAGTACTTC. It is translated as CASSLAALSNRGEQYF.

Here the CDR3 DNA reads TGTGCCATCAGTGGACAGAAAACGCAGCCCCAGCATTTT. It translates to CAISGQKTQPQHF. The chain carries TRBV10-3 and TRBJ1-5; a weak D match, TRBD1 (5 bases). The V gene lost 4 bases and the J gene lost 7 bases, with 11 bases spanning the gap. The germline V gene has CDR1 ENHRY and CDR2 SYGVKD. The CDR3 has 13 amino acids.

This clone was seen more than once but under ten times. The rearrangement links TRBV7-2 to TRBJ2-7; 9 nucleotides agree with TRBD2. The CDR3 covers 14 residues. The V and J ends lost 2 bases and 7 bases, in that order; junction bases with no gene match: 6. CDR1 is SGHTA, CDR2 FQGNSA, per germline. The CDR3 nucleotides are TGTGCCAGCAGCTTAAAGCGGGAGGAGAGGGAGCAGTACTTC. Its translation is CASSLKREEREQYF.

V gene TRBV19 combines with J gene TRBJ2-7, with D possibly being TRBD1 (5 bases). The CDR3 loop spans 15 amino acids. Germline V gene data show CDR1 as LNHDA and CDR2 as SQIVND (reference sequence). The ends were cut back, 7 bases at V and 7 bases at J, with 23 bases in the middle. DNA of the CDR3: TGTGCCAGTACCGCCGGGTCAGGGTCTCTATGGGAGCAGTACTTC. Its translation is CASTAGSGSLWEQYF.

The CDR3 bases are TGTGCCAGCAGCGTAGATGACAGGGCCTTTTACAATGAGCAGTTCTTC. This codes for CASSVDDRAFYNEQFF. The V call is TRBV9, the J call TRBJ2-1; the match to TRBD1 covers 7 bases. The V segment lost 0 bases and the J segment 4 bases; nucleotides outside the gene matches: 7. The germline V gene encodes CDR1 SGDLS and CDR2 YYNGEE. CDR3 size: 16 residues.

The rearrangement uses TRBV18 and TRBJ1-2, with 7 bases matching TRBD1. Germline V CDR1 and CDR2: KGHSH, LQKENI. V shed 0 bases, J shed 5 bases, and the junction held 3 bases outside the gene matches. The CDR3 contains 14 residues. The CDR3: CASSPPPGGYGYTF. The CDR3 DNA reads as TGTGCCAGCTCACCACCGCCAGGGGGATATGGCTACACCTTC.

The V and J genes are TRBV7-2 and TRBJ1-2; D is perhaps TRBD1 (5 bases). Trimming cost V 5 bases and J 8 bases, with 18 bases left between them. The CDR3 is made up of 14 amino acids. Germline CDR1 SGHTA, CDR2 FQGNSA. CDR3 DNA sequence: TGTGCCAGCAGCCAGCGGGGCCAACTAGAGGGCTACACCTTC. Translating it yields CASSQRGQLEGYTF. Drawing the rest from reference TRBV7-2 and TRBJ1-2, the complete variable domain is GAGVSQSPSNKVTEKGKDVELRCDPISGHTALYWYRQSLGQGLEFLIYFQGNSAPDKSGLPSDRFSAERTGGSVSTLTIQRTQQEDSAVYLCASSQRGQLEGYTFGSGTRLTVV.

This rearrangement joins TRBV7-9 to TRBJ1-2; the D gene is possibly TRBD1 (6 bases). The CDR3 sequence is 12 residues long. Germline assignment: CDR1 SEHNR and CDR2 FQNEAQ (reference sequence). Trimming took 4 bases from V and 8 from J, leaving 11 bases between them. The CDR3 DNA follows: TGTGCCAGCAGCTCACGACAGGCCGGCTACACCTTC. As protein: CASSSRQAGYTF.

The chain recombines TRBV2 with TRBJ2-3; TRBD2 agrees at 8 bases. Per the germline V gene, CDR1 is SNHLY and CDR2 is FYNNEI. Trimming removed 2 bases from V and 3 bases from J; junction bases left unmatched: 4. This CDR3 comprises 15 residues. Written as DNA, the CDR3 is TGTGCCAGCAGTGAATTTGGGACTAGGACAGATACGCAGTATTTT. Protein: CASSEFGTRTDTQYF.

This clone was counted a few times. The chain is built from TRBV7-6 and TRBJ1-1, with unresolved D. CDR1 SGHVS and CDR2 FNYEAQ come from the germline V gene. The length of the CDR3 is 14 residues. Trimming cost V 6 bases and J 1 base, with 12 bases left between them. CDR3 bases: TGTGCCAGCAGTCTTAATGCAGGGAACACTGAAGCTTTCTTT. It codes for CASSLNAGNTEAFF.

The V gene is TRBV7-9, the J gene TRBJ2-5, with 10 bases aligning to TRBD1. After removal of 3 bases from V and 0 bases from J, the junction contained 10 bases not matched to a gene. The CDR3 spans 18 residues. The germline V gene encodes CDR1 SEHNR and CDR2 FQNEAQ (reference sequence). CDR3 bases: TGTGCCAGCAGCTTCACCAATTTGGACAGGGGGAACCAAGAGACCCAGTACTTC. This gives the protein CASSFTNLDRGNQETQYF.

The rearrangement links TRBV5-1 to TRBJ1-1; tentatively, D is TRBD1 (6 bases). V was cut by 0 bases and J by 1 base, with 13 bases left in between. Germline V gene lookup returns CDR1 SGHRS and CDR2 YFSETQ. The CDR3 is 16 residues long. CDR3 nucleotide sequence: TGCGCCAGCAGCTTGGCCCCCAACAGGGCGAACACTGAAGCTTTCTTT. It is translated as CASSLAPNRANTEAFF.

The rearrangement uses TRBV2 and TRBJ2-1, with D possibly being TRBD1 (6 bases). The CDR3 contains 15 residues. V was cut by 2 bases and J by 3 bases, with 11 bases left in between. The germline V gene has CDR1 SNHLY and CDR2 FYNNEI. CDR3 sequence: CASSELQGGYNEQFF. In nucleotides, the CDR3 is TGTGCCAGCAGTGAATTACAGGGCGGCTACAATGAGCAGTTCTTC.

V usage is TRBV5-1 and J usage is TRBJ2-7, with a weak D call TRBD1 (5 bases). V was cut by 1 base and J by 2 bases, with 10 bases left in between. The CDR3 extends over 14 amino acids. Germline CDR1 reads SGHRS; CDR2 reads YFSETQ. DNA of the CDR3: TGCGCCAGCAGCTTGCAAGGGGCCCCCTACGAGCAGTACTTC. Its translation is CASSLQGAPYEQYF.

The chain recombines TRBV29-1 with TRBJ2-1; a possible D gene is TRBD1 (5 bases). This CDR3 spans 12 amino acids. The germline gives CDR1 SQVTM, CDR2 ANQGSEA. V dropped 6 bases and J dropped 0 bases, with 6 bases sitting between them. CDR3: CSVQGSYNEQFF. CDR3 in DNA: TGCAGCGTCCAGGGCTCCTACAATGAGCAGTTCTTC.

The V gene is TRBV9, the J gene TRBJ2-2, with D possibly matching TRBD2 (5 bases). With 2 bases removed from V and 5 bases from J, the gap between germline ends came to 13 bases. The CDR3 totals 15 residues. CDR1 SGDLS and CDR2 YYNGEE come from the germline V gene. The CDR3 sequence: CASSVGVFGTGELFF. The CDR3 region has the DNA TGTGCCAGCAGCGTCGGGGTGTTTGGGACCGGGGAGCTGTTTTTT. The full variable domain, with the rest looked up from reference TRBV9 and TRBJ2-2, is DSGVTQTPKHLITATGQRVTLRCSPRSGDLSVYWYQQSLDQGLQFLIQYYNGEERAKGNILERFSAQQFPDLHSELNLSSLELGDSALYFCASSVGVFGTGELFFGEGSRLTVL.

The CDR3 nucleotides read TGTGCCAGCAGCGTTGGGAGTGGTGAAGCTTTCTTT. Amino acids: CASSVGSGEAFF. The chain carries TRBV13 and TRBJ1-1; no firm D call. The length of the CDR3 is 12 residues. Trimming took 5 bases from V and 7 from J, leaving 11 bases between them. Germline CDR1 PRHDT, CDR2 FYEKMQ (reference sequence).